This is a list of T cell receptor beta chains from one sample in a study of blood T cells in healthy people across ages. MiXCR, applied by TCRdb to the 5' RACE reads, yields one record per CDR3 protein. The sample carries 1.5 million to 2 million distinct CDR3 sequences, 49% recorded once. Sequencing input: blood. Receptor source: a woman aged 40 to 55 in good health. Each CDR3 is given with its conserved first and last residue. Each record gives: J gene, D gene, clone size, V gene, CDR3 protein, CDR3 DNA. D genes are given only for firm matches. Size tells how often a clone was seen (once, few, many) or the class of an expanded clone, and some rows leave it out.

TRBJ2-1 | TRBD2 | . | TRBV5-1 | CASSLGSSGGNEQFF | TGCGCCAGCAGCTTGGGGTCTAGCGGGGGCAATGAGCAGTTCTTC
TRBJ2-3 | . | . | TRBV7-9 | CASRGLFSGPTDTQYF | TGTGCCAGCAGGGGCTTGTTTAGCGGACCCACAGATACGCAGTATTTT
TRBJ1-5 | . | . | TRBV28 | CASSKGGTGNQPQHF | TGTGCCAGCAGTAAAGGAGGGACCGGCAATCAGCCCCAGCATTTT
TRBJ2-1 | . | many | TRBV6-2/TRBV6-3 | CASSYPDEQFF | TGTGCCAGCAGCTATCCTGATGAGCAGTTCTTC
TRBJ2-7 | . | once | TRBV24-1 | CATSQEAYEQYF | TGTGCCACCAGCCAGGAAGCCTACGAGCAGTACTTC
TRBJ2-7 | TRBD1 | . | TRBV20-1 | CSANSGQGSYEQYF | TGCAGTGCCAACTCGGGACAGGGAAGCTACGAGCAGTACTTC
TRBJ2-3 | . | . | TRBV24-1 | CATSDSRMSIHTDTQYF | TGTGCCACCAGTGACTCCCGAATGAGCATTCACACAGATACGCAGTATTTT
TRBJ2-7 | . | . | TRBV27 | CASSSPSAPGELGEQYF | TGTGCCAGCAGTTCCCCTTCAGCGCCAGGGGAGTTGGGCGAGCAGTACTTC
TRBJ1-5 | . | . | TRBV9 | CASSVGDGGDQPQHF | TGTGCCAGCAGCGTAGGGGACGGGGGAGATCAGCCCCAGCATTTT
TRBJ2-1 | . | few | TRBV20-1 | CSAPVTFNEQFF | TGCAGTGCCCCGGTGACTTTCAATGAGCAGTTCTTC
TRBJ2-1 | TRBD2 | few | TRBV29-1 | CSVEVWTSRQQFF | TGCAGCGTTGAAGTCTGGACTAGCCGACAGCAGTTCTTC
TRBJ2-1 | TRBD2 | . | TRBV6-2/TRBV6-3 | CASSSLAGVGDEQFF | TGTGCCAGCAGTTCCTTAGCGGGGGTGGGCGATGAGCAGTTCTTC
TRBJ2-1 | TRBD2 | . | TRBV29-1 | CSVTAGGRNEQFF | TGCAGCGTTACCGCGGGGGGTCGAAATGAGCAGTTCTTC
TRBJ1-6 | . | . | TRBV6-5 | CASRVSSYNSPLHF | TGTGCCAGCAGGGTTAGCTCCTATAATTCACCCCTCCACTTT
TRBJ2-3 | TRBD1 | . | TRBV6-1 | CASEGQGDPDTQYF | TGTGCCAGCGAGGGACAGGGAGATCCAGATACGCAGTATTTT
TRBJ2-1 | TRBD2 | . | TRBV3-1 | CASSQAEALAGGYNEQFF | TGTGCCAGCAGCCAAGCGGAGGCGCTAGCGGGGGGGTACAATGAGCAGTTCTTC
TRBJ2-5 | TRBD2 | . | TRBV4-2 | CASSQEGGTSRQETQYF | TGTGCCAGCAGCCAAGAGGGGGGGACCTCCCGACAAGAGACCCAGTACTTC
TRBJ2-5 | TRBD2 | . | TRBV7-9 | CASSLGLAGGSVETQYF | TGTGCCAGCAGCTTAGGTCTAGCGGGGGGCTCCGTAGAGACCCAGTACTTC
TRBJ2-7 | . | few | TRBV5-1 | CASSRVGGGQQYF | TGCGCCAGCAGCCGGGTGGGAGGGGGTCAGCAGTACTTC
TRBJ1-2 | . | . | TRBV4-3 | CASSQDTKDRRYTF | TGCGCCAGCAGCCAAGATACGAAGGACCGGCGCTACACCTTC
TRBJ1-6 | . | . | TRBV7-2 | CASSLEASRDSPLHF | TGTGCCAGCAGCTTAGAAGCCTCCAGGGATTCACCCCTCCACTTT
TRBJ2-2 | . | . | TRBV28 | CASSSRPGSGELFF | TGTGCCAGCAGTTCTAGACCTGGGTCCGGGGAGCTGTTTTTT
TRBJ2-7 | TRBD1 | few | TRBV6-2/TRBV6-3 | CASRGPGQGPYEQYF | TGTGCCAGCAGAGGGCCCGGACAGGGCCCCTACGAGCAGTACTTC
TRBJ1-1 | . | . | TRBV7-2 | CASSLGSQTNTEAFF | TGTGCCAGCAGCTTAGGCTCCCAGACGAACACTGAAGCTTTCTTT
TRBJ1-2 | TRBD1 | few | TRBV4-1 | CASSQDPQGAGYGYTF | TGCGCCAGCAGCCAAGATCCCCAGGGGGCTGGCTATGGCTACACCTTC
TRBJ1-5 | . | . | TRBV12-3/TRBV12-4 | CASTPSGGSQPQHF | TGTGCTAGCACCCCGTCGGGAGGCAGTCAGCCCCAGCATTTT
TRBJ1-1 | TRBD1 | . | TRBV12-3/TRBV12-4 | CASSNRGLGEAFF | TGTGCCAGCAGTAACAGGGGGCTAGGTGAAGCTTTCTTT
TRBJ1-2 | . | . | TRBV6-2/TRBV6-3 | CASRKTETSNYGYTF | TGTGCCAGCAGAAAGACAGAGACCTCTAACTATGGCTACACCTTC
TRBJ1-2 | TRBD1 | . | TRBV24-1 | CATSDRDRGHGYTF | TGTGCCACCAGTGACCGGGACAGGGGGCACGGCTACACCTTC
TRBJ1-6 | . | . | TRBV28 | CASSLYRALNSPLHF | TGTGCCAGCAGTTTGTACCGGGCCCTCAATTCACCCCTCCACTTT
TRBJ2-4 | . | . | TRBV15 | CATSRAGDVSEHYF | TGTGCCACCAGCAGAGCAGGGGACGTTTCCGAGCACTACTTC
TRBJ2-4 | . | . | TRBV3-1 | CASSQAPINDIQYF | TGTGCCAGCAGCCAAGCCCCTATCAACGACATTCAGTACTTC
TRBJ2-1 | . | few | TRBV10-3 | CAISESWASGGAYEQFF | TGTGCCATCAGTGAGAGTTGGGCCAGTGGGGGGGCCTATGAGCAGTTCTTC
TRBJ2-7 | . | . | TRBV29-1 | CSVAGRARGGRNEQYF | TGCAGCGTTGCAGGGCGGGCCAGGGGAGGTCGAAACGAGCAGTACTTC
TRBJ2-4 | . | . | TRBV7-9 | CASSLGDAGQNIQYF | TGTGCCAGCAGCTTAGGGGATGCAGGGCAAAACATTCAGTACTTC
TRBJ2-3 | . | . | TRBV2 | CASSEYGPGVPTDTQYF | TGTGCCAGCAGTGAATACGGGCCCGGCGTCCCCACAGATACGCAGTATTTT
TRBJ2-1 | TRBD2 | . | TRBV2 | CASSGPRSGGPYNEQFF | TGTGCCAGCAGTGGGCCCCGTAGCGGGGGGCCATACAATGAGCAGTTCTTC
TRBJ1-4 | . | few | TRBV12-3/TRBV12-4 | CASSIWGAGSGEKLFF | TGTGCCAGCAGTATTTGGGGCGCAGGGTCCGGTGAAAAACTGTTTTTT
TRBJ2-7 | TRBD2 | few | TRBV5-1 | CASSSSGGRYEQYF | TGCGCCAGCAGCTCGAGCGGGGGTAGGTACGAGCAGTACTTC
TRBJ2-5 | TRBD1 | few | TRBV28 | CASSRQGRKETQYF | TGTGCCAGCAGCCGACAGGGTCGGAAAGAGACCCAGTACTTC
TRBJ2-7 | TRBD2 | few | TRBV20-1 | CSARILSGGYEQYF | TGCAGTGCTAGAATCCTGTCCGGGGGGTACGAGCAGTACTTC
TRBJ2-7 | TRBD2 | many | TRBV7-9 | CASSSGLVSYEQYF | TGTGCCAGCAGCTCGGGACTAGTTTCCTACGAGCAGTACTTC
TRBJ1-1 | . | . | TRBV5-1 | CASSLAGTAATEAFF | TGCGCCAGCAGCTTGGCAGGGACCGCCGCCACTGAAGCTTTCTTT
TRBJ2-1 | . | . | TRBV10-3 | CAISESTGEQFF | TGTGCCATCAGTGAGAGCACGGGCGAGCAGTTCTTC
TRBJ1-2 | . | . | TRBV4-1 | CASSRGRDTYGYTF | TGCGCCAGCAGCCGAGGACGTGACACCTATGGCTACACCTTC
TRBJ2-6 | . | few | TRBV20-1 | CSAGTSGANVLTF | TGCAGTGCTGGGACCTCTGGGGCCAACGTCCTGACTTTC